Listed below are T cell receptor beta chains from one sample, sequenced in a study of radiotherapy plus CTLA-4 blockade in lung cancer. Produced via immunoSEQ multiplex PCR; TCRdb's table is partial and in-frame only. The repertoire consists of some 60,000 clones, with around four fifths occurring once and the leading ten covering 4%. Source: peripheral blood, taken from a patient treated with radiotherapy plus ipilimumab. The receptors come from a human donor with non-small cell lung cancer who had a partial response to radiotherapy plus ipilimumab. Both conserved end residues are part of each CDR3. The D gene is left open where the match is weak. Rows give clone size only sometimes, using once, few, many, or a class for an expanded clone.

size	V	D	J	CDR3	DNA
NA	TRBV15	TRBD1	TRBJ1-2	CATSRGQGYGYTF	TGTGCCACCAGCAGAGGACAGGGCTATGGCTACACCTTC
NA	TRBV14	NA	TRBJ2-5	CASSLLGAGETQYF	TGTGCCAGCAGCCTATTGGGGGCCGGGGAGACCCAGTACTTC
NA	TRBV7-9	NA	TRBJ1-4	CASSRTRTNEKLFF	TGTGCCAGCAGCCGGACTAGGACTAATGAAAAACTGTTTTTT
NA	TRBV11-2	TRBD2	TRBJ2-5	CASSLRGGVQETQYF	TGTGCCAGCAGCTTACGGGGGGGGGTCCAAGAGACCCAGTACTTC
NA	TRBV5-1	NA	TRBJ2-1	CASNPRGGGSSDEQFF	TGCGCCAGCAACCCCCGGGGAGGGGGGTCTAGCGATGAGCAGTTCTTC
NA	TRBV5-1	NA	TRBJ1-4	CASSSEAATNEKLFF	TGCGCCAGCAGCTCCGAGGCGGCAACTAATGAAAAACTGTTTTTT
NA	TRBV7-6	TRBD2	TRBJ2-1	CASTLEGGGNYNEQFF	TGTGCCAGCACACTGGAGGGCGGGGGGAACTACAATGAGCAGTTCTTC
NA	TRBV10-2	NA	TRBJ1-2	CASSEDREVRGYTF	TGCGCCAGCAGTGAGGATAGAGAGGTTCGTGGCTACACCTTC
NA	TRBV5-6	TRBD1	TRBJ2-7	CASSWDRDEGYEQYF	TGTGCCAGCAGCTGGGACAGGGACGAGGGCTACGAGCAGTACTTC
NA	TRBV5-1	NA	TRBJ2-1	CASILSGAAGEQFF	TGCGCCAGCATACTCTCAGGGGCTGCGGGTGAGCAGTTCTTC
NA	TRBV7-2	NA	TRBJ2-3	CASSPGRGTTDTQYF	TGTGCCAGCAGCCCCGGCCGGGGGACGACAGATACGCAGTATTTT
NA	TRBV7-9	NA	TRBJ1-1	CASGVNTEAFF	TGTGCTTCGGGTGTAAACACTGAAGCTTTCTTT
NA	TRBV5-4	TRBD2	TRBJ2-7	CASSRKRGPEEQYF	TGTGCCAGCAGCCGTAAGCGGGGGCCGGAGGAGCAGTACTTC
many	TRBV25-1	NA	TRBJ2-2	CASGYLRANTGELFF	TGTGCCAGCGGCTATTTGCGGGCGAACACCGGGGAGCTGTTTTTT
NA	TRBV7-2	TRBD1	TRBJ2-7	CASSFSRQGHEQYF	TGTGCCAGCAGCTTCTCCAGACAGGGACACGAGCAGTACTTC
NA	TRBV6-5	NA	TRBJ1-6	CASSYSGESPLHF	TGTGCCAGCAGTTACTCCGGGGAATCACCCCTCCACTTT